This TCR beta chain stems from a study of cytomegalovirus exposure and HLA in healthy donors. Study-wide results and limits: Looking again later, the authors saw that most CMV-associated TCR beta chains seemed HLA-restricted.

Germline loops: CDR1 SQVTM, CDR2 ANQGSEA. The CDR3 extends over 12 amino acids. V dropped 5 bases and J dropped 5 bases, with 10 bases sitting between them. The PCR was carried out with 60 Vbeta primers and 13 Jbeta primers. The method was immunoSEQ multiplex PCR; TCRdb's version includes in-frame clones alone and lacks a portion of them. The sample records more than 150,000 clones, roughly 80% being singletons. Worth noting for this clone: The antigen is not known.

This chain links TRBV29-1 with TRBJ1-5, with D possibly being TRBD1 (5 bases). The source of this sequence is a man over 45 in good health and CMV-seropositive. The sample comprised PBMCs. CDR3 residues: CSVRRGDQPQHF. The CDR3 nucleotides are TGCAGCGTTAGGCGGGGGGATCAGCCCCAGCATTTT.